The rows below give T cell receptor beta chains drawn from one sample of a study of beta chain features in type 1 diabetes. Here immunoSEQ multiplex PCR was the method, and the copy in TCRdb shows in-frame clones only, minus some. The sample includes over 120,000 clones, about 12% of them seen just once. Sequences were obtained from central memory CD4+ T cells from blood. The source of these receptors is a man between 18 and 35 years old with type 1 diabetes. Each CDR3 is given with its conserved first and last residue. A D gene is named only where the DNA matches it firmly. The size of a clone is reported for some rows only, either as once, few or many, or as a class for expanded clones.

j_gene	v_gene	abundance	d_gene	CDR3aa	CDR3nt
TRBJ2-5	TRBV7-2	few	NA	CASSLVAYSQETQYF	TGTGCCAGCAGCTTAGTGGCATACTCTCAAGAGACCCAGTACTTC
TRBJ2-7	TRBV20-1	few	NA	CSARESYEQYF	TGCAGTGCTAGAGAATCGTACGAGCAGTACTTC
TRBJ1-1	TRBV4-2	few	TRBD1	CASSQDRSGQVIMNTEAFF	TGTGCCAGCAGCCAAGATCGGTCGGGACAGGTAATTATGAACACTGAAGCTTTCTTT
TRBJ1-1	TRBV30	few	TRBD1	CAWTDPTGDNLMNTEAFF	TGTGCCTGGACTGACCCGACAGGGGACAATCTCATGAACACTGAAGCTTTCTTT
TRBJ1-4	TRBV25-1	NA	TRBD1	CASSEWGTGKSEKLFF	TGTGCCAGCAGTGAATGGGGGACAGGGAAAAGCGAAAAACTGTTTTTT
TRBJ2-4	TRBV4-1	many	NA	CASSHRPRVAKNIQYF	TGCGCCAGCAGCCACAGGCCCAGGGTAGCCAAAAACATTCAGTACTTC
TRBJ1-1	TRBV28	few	TRBD1	CASSGTGGKGTEAFF	TGTGCCAGCAGCGGAACAGGGGGGAAGGGCACTGAAGCTTTCTTT
TRBJ2-1	TRBV4-2	NA	TRBD2	CASSQDRGGAVNEQFF	TGTGCCAGCAGCCAAGATCGCGGGGGGGCGGTCAATGAGCAGTTCTTC
TRBJ2-5	TRBV5-1	few	TRBD2	CASTRGDQETQYF	TGCGCCAGCACCCGGGGGGACCAAGAGACCCAGTACTTC
TRBJ1-2	TRBV4-1	NA	NA	CASSQQSDTGRGYTF	TGCGCCAGCAGCCAACAAAGTGACACGGGCAGGGGCTACACCTTC
TRBJ1-4	TRBV30	once	NA	CASAGRFNEKLFF	TGTGCCTCTGCTGGGCGGTTTAATGAAAAACTGTTTTTT
TRBJ2-3	TRBV25-1	NA	NA	CASVKDTQYF	TGTGCCAGCGTCAAGGATACGCAGTATTTT
TRBJ2-4	TRBV19	few	NA	CASRDAGNLAKNIQYF	TGTGCCAGCAGAGACGCGGGAAACCTGGCCAAAAACATTCAGTACTTC
TRBJ2-1	TRBV7-9	few	NA	CASSLGPLVEQFF	TGTGCCAGCAGCTTAGGGCCCTTAGTAGAGCAGTTCTTC
TRBJ2-3	TRBV7-3	NA	TRBD2	CASSPLAGGGETQYF	TGTGCCAGCAGCCCGCTAGCGGGGGGCGGGGAGACGCAGTATTTT
TRBJ1-1	TRBV5-1	NA	TRBD1	CASSLGGGESTEAFF	TGCGCCAGCAGCTTGGGAGGGGGCGAGTCCACTGAAGCTTTCTTT
TRBJ2-7	TRBV14	few	NA	CASSQDRVEQYF	TGTGCCAGCAGCCAAGATAGGGTCGAGCAGTACTTC
TRBJ2-7	TRBV4-1	NA	NA	CASSQAWGQSYEQYF	TGCGCCAGCAGCCAAGCCTGGGGGCAATCCTACGAGCAGTACTTC
TRBJ2-1	TRBV18	NA	NA	CASSPPAEGTYNEQFF	TGTGCCAGCTCACCCCCAGCGGAGGGCACCTACAATGAGCAGTTCTTC
TRBJ2-5	TRBV5-6	few	NA	CASSPWNGETQYF	TGTGCCAGCAGCCCCTGGAATGGGGAGACCCAGTACTTC
TRBJ1-2	TRBV30	NA	TRBD1	CAWSVQRTGGYGYTF	TGTGCCTGGAGTGTACAACGGACAGGGGGCTATGGCTACACCTTC
TRBJ1-1	TRBV6-5	NA	NA	CASSYSSREGPVAFF	TGTGCCAGCAGTTACTCCTCCCGTGAAGGGCCAGTGGCTTTCTTT
TRBJ2-7	TRBV5-1	NA	NA	CASSSPFSGDEQYF	TGCGCCAGCAGCTCCCCTTTTTCGGGGGACGAGCAGTACTTC
TRBJ1-3	TRBV15	NA	NA	CATSAGGNTIYF	TGTGCCACCAGTGCGGGTGGAAACACCATATATTTT
TRBJ1-5	TRBV18	few	NA	CASSPSELWGDNQPQHF	TGTGCCAGCTCACCATCAGAGCTGTGGGGTGACAATCAGCCCCAGCATTTT
TRBJ2-1	TRBV5-4	NA	NA	CASSLGAQNSYNEQFF	TGTGCCAGCAGCTTGGGGGCCCAAAACTCCTACAATGAGCAGTTCTTC
TRBJ2-3	TRBV5-1	few	NA	CASRRSFETDTQYF	TGCGCCAGCCGAAGGAGCTTTGAAACAGATACGCAGTATTTT
TRBJ1-1	TRBV7-9	few	NA	CASSLYGANTEAFF	TGTGCCAGCAGCTTATATGGGGCGAACACTGAAGCTTTCTTT
TRBJ2-4	TRBV10-3	NA	TRBD1	CAISGRTGAENIQYF	TGTGCCATCAGTGGTAGGACAGGGGCCGAAAACATTCAGTACTTC
TRBJ2-1	TRBV25-1	NA	NA	CASSEYQGLGGYNEQFF	TGTGCCAGCAGTGAATATCAAGGCCTCGGAGGCTACAATGAGCAGTTCTTC
TRBJ1-1	TRBV6-1	NA	TRBD1	CAIRALDRANTEAFF	TGTGCCATCAGAGCCTTGGACAGGGCTAACACTGAAGCTTTCTTT
TRBJ2-1	TRBV27	NA	NA	CASSLQMSSYNEQFF	TGTGCCAGCAGTTTACAGATGAGCTCCTACAATGAGCAGTTCTTC
TRBJ2-5	TRBV9	NA	TRBD1	CASSVLQGAGETQYF	TGTGCCAGCAGCGTCCTCCAGGGGGCAGGGGAGACCCAGTACTTC
TRBJ2-5	TRBV15	many	NA	CATSQRPDQETQYF	TGTGCCACCAGCCAGAGACCGGATCAAGAGACCCAGTACTTC
TRBJ1-1	TRBV2	few	NA	CASVRGTEAFF	TGTGCCAGCGTCCGGGGGACTGAAGCTTTCTTT
TRBJ2-5	TRBV7-7	NA	NA	CASSLAGLGETQYF	TGTGCTAGCAGCTTAGCAGGGCTCGGAGAGACCCAGTACTTC
TRBJ1-2	TRBV28	NA	TRBD1	CASSRTGTYGYTF	TGTGCCAGCAGCCGGACAGGGACATATGGCTACACCTTC